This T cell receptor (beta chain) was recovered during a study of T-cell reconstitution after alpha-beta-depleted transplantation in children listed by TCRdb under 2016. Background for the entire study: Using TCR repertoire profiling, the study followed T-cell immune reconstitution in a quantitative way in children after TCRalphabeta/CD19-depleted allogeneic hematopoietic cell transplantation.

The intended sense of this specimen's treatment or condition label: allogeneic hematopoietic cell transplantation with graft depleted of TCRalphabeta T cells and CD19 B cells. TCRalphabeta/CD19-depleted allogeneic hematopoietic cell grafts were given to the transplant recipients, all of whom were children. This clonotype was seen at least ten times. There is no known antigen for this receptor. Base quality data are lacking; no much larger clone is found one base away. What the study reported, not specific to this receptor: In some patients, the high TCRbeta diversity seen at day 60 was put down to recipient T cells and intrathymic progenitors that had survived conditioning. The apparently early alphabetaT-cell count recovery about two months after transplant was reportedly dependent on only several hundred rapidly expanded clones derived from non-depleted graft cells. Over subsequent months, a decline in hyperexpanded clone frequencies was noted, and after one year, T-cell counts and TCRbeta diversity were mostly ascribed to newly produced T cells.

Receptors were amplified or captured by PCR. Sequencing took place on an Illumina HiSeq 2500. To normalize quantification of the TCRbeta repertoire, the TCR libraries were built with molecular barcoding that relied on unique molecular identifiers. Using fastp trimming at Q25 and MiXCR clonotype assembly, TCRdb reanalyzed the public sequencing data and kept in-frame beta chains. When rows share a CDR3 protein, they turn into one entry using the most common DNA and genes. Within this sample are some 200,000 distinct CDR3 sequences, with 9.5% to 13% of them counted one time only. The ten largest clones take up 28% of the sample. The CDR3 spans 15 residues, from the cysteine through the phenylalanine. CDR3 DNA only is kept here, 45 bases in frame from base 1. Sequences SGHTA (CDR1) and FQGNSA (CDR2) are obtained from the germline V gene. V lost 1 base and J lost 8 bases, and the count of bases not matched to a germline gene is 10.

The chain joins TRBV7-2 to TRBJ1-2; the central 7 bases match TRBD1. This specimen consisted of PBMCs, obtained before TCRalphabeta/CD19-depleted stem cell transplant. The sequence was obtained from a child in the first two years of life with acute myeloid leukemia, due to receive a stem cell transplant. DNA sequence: TGTGCCAGCAGCTTAGTGTGGGGAACAGGGGCAGGCTACACCTTC. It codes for CASSLVWGTGAGYTF.